This paragraph reports one TCR beta chain. Its antigen remains unknown. These data belong to a study of monozygotic twins with inflammatory bowel disease. Study-level results: Compared with healthy twins, IBD patients shared fewer clonotypes with others, especially with disease activity.

The blood volume drawn from each donor was around 2.5 ml. Addition of UMIs with a 6-nucleotide sample barcode was achieved by template switching. TCRdb reanalyzed the 5' RACE reads, giving one entry per CDR3 protein sequence and no DNA. The listing records under 150,000 distinct CDR3 sequences. CDR1 is DFQATT, CDR2 SNEGSKA, per germline (reference sequence). The CDR3 contains 12 residues. The V call is TRBV20-1, the J call TRBJ2-7. The TCR was taken from a human donor with ulcerative colitis or Crohn's disease, or a healthy co-twin of an affected twin (not recorded which). Sequenced: blood. CDR3 in amino acids: CSARTVSYEQYF.